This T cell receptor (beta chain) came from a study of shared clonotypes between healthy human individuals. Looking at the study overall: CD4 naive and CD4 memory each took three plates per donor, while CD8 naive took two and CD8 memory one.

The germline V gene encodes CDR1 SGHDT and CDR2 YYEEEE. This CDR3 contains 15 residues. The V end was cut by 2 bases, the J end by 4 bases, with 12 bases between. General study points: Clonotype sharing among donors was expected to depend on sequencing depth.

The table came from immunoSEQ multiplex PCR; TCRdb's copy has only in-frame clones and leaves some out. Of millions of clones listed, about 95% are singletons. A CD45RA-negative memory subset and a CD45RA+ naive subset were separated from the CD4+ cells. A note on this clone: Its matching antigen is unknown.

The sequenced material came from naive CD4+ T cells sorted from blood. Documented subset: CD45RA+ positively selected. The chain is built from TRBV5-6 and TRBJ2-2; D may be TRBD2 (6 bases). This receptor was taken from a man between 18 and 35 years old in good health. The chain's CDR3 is CASSFAGWGTGELFF. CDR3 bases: TGTGCCAGCAGCTTCGCGGGATGGGGCACCGGGGAGCTGTTTTTT. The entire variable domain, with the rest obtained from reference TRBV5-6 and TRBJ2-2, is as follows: DAGVTQSPTHLIKTRGQQVTLRCSPKSGHDTVSWYQQALGQGPQFIFQYYEEEERQRGNFPDRFSGHQFPNYSSELNVNALLLGDSALYLCASSFAGWGTGELFFGEGSRLTVL.